This paragraph covers one T cell receptor (beta chain) sequence. This specimen comes from a study of blood T cell repertoires in COVID-19. Turning to the study itself: The United States, Italy and Spain supplied acute and convalescent COVID-19 samples. T cells, B-cell-depleted T cells, or PBMCs supplied cDNA or gDNA.

In the authors' workflow: Amplifying reference gene primers gave estimates of nucleated cell counts. Some clones are missing from TCRdb's copy, which holds only in-frame ones; the method was immunoSEQ multiplex PCR. The V and J calls and the clone size are those of that table, but D and trimming were determined from the DNA. The table includes about 310,000 clones, more than 75% detected once. The CDR3 is 15 amino acids. Germline CDR1 and CDR2: SGDLS and YYNGEE. V was clipped by 0 bases and J by 4 bases, with 13 bases between them. The clonotype comes from a man aged 50 or older with active or convalescent COVID-19. J is TRBJ2-5 and V is TRBV9; D unresolved. The sample was peripheral blood. CDR3 coding DNA: TGTGCCAGCAGCGTAGGCGCGGCTGCCGGAGAGACCCAGTACTTC. This codes for CASSVGAAAGETQYF.